This T cell receptor beta chain was sequenced during a study of cytomegalovirus exposure and HLA in healthy donors. In the PCR, 60 Vbeta and 13 Jbeta primers were used. The data were produced by immunoSEQ multiplex PCR, yet TCRdb's version contains in-frame clones alone and is incomplete. The table shows some 150,000 clones, with about 80% occurring only once. This CDR3 has 15 amino acids. V shed 2 bases and J shed 4 bases, with 12 bases lying between them. Germline V gene data show CDR1 as MNHNY and CDR2 as SVGAGI (reference sequence). The sequence derives from a young man in good health and CMV-seronegative. What was sequenced was PBMCs. The chain couples TRBV6-6 to TRBJ1-3, with D tentatively TRBD1 (5 bases). In DNA, the CDR3 is TGTGCCAGCAGTTACGAAGGGGTCACGGGAAACACCATATATTTT. As protein: CASSYEGVTGNTIYF.